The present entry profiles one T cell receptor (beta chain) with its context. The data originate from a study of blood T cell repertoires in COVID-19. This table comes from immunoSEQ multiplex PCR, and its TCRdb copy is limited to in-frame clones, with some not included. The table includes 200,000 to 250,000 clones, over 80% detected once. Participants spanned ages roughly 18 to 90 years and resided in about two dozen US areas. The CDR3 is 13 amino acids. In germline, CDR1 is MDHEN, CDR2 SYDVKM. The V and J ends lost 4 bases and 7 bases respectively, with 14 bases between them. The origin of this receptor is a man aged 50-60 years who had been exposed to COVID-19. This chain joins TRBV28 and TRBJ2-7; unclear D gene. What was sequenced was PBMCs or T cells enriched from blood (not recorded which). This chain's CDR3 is CASSSRSPPEQYF. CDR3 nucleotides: TGTGCCAGCAGTTCTCGTAGCCCTCCAGAGCAGTACTTC.